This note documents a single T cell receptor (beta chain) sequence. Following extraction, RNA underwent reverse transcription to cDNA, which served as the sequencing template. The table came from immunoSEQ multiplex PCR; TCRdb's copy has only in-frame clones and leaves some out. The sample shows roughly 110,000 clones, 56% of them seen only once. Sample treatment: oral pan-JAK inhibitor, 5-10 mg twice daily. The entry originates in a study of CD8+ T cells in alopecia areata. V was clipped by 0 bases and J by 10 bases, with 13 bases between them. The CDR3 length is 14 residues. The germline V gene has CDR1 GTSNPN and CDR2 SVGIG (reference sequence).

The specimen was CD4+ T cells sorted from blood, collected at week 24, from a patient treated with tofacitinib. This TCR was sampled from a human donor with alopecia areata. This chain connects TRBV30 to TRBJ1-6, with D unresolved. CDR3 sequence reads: CAWSVDPNHSPLHF. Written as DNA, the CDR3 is TGTGCCTGGAGTGTAGACCCCAACCACTCACCCCTCCACTTT.